This T cell receptor beta chain was captured in a study of read filtering for tumor transcriptome and immune sequencing. Study in general: Mean patient age was about 66 years, range roughly 45 to 80; 17 to 20 male, 11 to 15 female. Transcriptome libraries were built from DNase-treated RNA.

Molecular barcoded adaptors covering alpha/delta and beta/gamma chains were used on approximately 440 ng RNA. TCRdb reprocessed the reads via MiXCR and lists one record per CDR3 protein. Here the sample spans around 30,000 distinct CDR3 sequences, about a fifth being singletons. The CDR3 spans 16 residues. Germline V gene sequence: CDR1 MNHNS, CDR2 SASEGT. V was trimmed by 0 bases and J by 6 bases, leaving 14 bases between them. Many counts were recorded for this clonotype. The chain links TRBV6-1 to TRBJ2-2, with D maybe TRBD1 (7 bases). The TCR sequence derives from a donor aged 40 or older with multiple myeloma. The sample comprised a population of CD138-negative cells sorted from bone marrow. CDR3 in amino acids: CASSEAATGRSGELFF. CDR3 coding DNA: TGTGCCAGCAGTGAAGCTGCGACAGGGAGGTCCGGGGAGCTGTTTTTT.